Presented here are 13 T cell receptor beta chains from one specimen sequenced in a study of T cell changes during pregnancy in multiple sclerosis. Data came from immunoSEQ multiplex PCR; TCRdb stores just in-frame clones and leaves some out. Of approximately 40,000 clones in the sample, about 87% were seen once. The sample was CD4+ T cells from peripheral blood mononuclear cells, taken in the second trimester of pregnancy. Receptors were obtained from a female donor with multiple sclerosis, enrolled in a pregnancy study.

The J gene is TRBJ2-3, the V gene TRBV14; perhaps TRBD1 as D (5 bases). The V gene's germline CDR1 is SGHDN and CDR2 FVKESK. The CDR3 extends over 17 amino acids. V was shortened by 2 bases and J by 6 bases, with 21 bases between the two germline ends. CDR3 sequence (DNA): TGTGCCAGCAGCCAAAGACGGACACAGTCCATGCTGGATACGCAGTATTTT. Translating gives CASSQRRTQSMLDTQYF.

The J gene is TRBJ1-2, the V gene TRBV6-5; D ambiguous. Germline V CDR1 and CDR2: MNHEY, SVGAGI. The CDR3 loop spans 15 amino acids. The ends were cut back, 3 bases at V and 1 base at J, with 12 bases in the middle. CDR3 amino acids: CASSYSREFNYGYTF. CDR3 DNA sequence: TGTGCCAGCAGTTATAGTCGGGAGTTTAACTATGGCTACACCTTC.

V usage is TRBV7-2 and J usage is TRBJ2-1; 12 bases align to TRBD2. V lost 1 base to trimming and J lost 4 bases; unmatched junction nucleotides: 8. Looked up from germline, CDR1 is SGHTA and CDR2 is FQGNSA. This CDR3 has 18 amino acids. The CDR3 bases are TGTGCCAGCAGCTTAGTCGGAGGACTAGCGGGATCATACAATGAGCAGTTCTTC. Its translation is CASSLVGGLAGSYNEQFF. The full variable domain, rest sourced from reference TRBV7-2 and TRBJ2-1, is GAGVSQSPSNKVTEKGKDVELRCDPISGHTALYWYRQSLGQGLEFLIYFQGNSAPDKSGLPSDRFSAERTGGSVSTLTIQRTQQEDSAVYLCASSLVGGLAGSYNEQFFGPGTRLTVL.

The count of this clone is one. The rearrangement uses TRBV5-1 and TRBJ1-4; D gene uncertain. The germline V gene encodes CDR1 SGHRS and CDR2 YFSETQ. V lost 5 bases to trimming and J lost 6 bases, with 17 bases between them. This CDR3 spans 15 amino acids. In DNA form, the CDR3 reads TGCGCCAGCAGTCCCTCCGGGGAGGGAGATGAAAAACTGTTTTTT. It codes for CASSPSGEGDEKLFF.

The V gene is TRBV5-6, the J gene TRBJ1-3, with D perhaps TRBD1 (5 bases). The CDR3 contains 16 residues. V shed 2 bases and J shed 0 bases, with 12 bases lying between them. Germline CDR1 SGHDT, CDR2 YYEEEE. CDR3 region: CASSFRATASGNTIYF. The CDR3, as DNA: TGTGCCAGCAGCTTCAGGGCCACAGCCTCTGGAAACACCATATATTTT.

Here the CDR3 reads CASSEAGGASGYTF. The CDR3 DNA reads as TGTGCCAGCAGTGAAGCAGGGGGCGCCTCGGGCTACACCTTC. The V and J genes are TRBV6-1 and TRBJ1-2; 7 nucleotides match TRBD1. CDR1 and CDR2 from the germline V gene are MNHNS and SASEGT. Unmatched junction bases numbered 6, after V lost 0 bases and J lost 8 bases. This CDR3 region has 14 residues.

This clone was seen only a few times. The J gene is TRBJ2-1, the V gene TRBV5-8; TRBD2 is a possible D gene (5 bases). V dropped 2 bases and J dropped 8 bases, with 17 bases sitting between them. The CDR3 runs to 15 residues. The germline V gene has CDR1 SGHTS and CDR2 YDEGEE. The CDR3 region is CASSFGSTSRDEQFF. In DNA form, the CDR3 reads TGTGCCAGCAGCTTTGGATCCACTAGTCGGGATGAGCAGTTCTTC.

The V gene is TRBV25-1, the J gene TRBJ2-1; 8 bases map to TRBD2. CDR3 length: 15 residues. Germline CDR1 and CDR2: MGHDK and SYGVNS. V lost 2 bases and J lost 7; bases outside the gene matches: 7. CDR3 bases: TGTGCCAGCAGTGAAAGCGGGAGCGGGTTGAATGAGCAGTTCTTC. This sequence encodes CASSESGSGLNEQFF.

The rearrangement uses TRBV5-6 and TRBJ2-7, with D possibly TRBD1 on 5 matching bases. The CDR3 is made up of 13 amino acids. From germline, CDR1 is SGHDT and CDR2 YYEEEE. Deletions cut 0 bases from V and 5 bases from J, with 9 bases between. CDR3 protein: CASSLDRFNEQYF. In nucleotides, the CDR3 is TGTGCCAGCAGCTTGGACAGGTTCAACGAGCAGTACTTC. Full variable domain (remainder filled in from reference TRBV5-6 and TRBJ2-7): DAGVTQSPTHLIKTRGQQVTLRCSPKSGHDTVSWYQQALGQGPQFIFQYYEEEERQRGNFPDRFSGHQFPNYSSELNVNALLLGDSALYLCASSLDRFNEQYFGPGTRLTVT.

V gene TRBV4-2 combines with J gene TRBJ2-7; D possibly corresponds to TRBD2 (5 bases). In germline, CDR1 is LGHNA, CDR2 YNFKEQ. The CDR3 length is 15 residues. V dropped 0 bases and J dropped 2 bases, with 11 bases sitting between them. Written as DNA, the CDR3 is TGTGCCAGCAGCCAAGAGGTAGCGAGTACCTACGAGCAGTACTTC. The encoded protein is CASSQEVASTYEQYF.

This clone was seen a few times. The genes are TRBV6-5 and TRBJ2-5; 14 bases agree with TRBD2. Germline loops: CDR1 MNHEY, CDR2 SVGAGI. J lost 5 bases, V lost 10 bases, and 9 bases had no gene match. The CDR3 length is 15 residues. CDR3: CATKGTSGRLETQYF. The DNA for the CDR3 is TGTGCCACAAAAGGGACTAGCGGGAGACTGGAGACCCAGTACTTC.

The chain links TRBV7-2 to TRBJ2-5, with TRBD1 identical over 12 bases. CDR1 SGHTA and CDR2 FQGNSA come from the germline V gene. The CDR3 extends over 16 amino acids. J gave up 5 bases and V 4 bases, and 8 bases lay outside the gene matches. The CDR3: CASSWGTGGIGETQYF. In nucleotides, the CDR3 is TGTGCCAGCAGCTGGGGGACAGGGGGCATCGGCGAGACCCAGTACTTC.

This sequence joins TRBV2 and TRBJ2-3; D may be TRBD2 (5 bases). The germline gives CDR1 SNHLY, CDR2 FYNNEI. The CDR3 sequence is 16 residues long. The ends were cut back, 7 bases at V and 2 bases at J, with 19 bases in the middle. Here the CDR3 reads CASIPRGETLTDTQYF. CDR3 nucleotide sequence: TGTGCCAGCATCCCACGGGGAGAAACCCTCACAGATACGCAGTATTTT.